This T cell receptor beta chain emerged from a study of blood T cell repertoires in COVID-19. Overall study context: PBMCs, B-cell-depleted T cells, or T cells were the source of the cDNA or gDNA that made up the material.

This CDR3 is 16 amino acids long. Unmatched junction bases numbered 4, after V lost 0 bases and J lost 5 bases. CDR1 is ENHRY, CDR2 SYGVKD, per germline. As handled by the study authors: It was from reference gene primer amplification that nucleated cell counts were estimated. Assay: immunoSEQ multiplex PCR; the TCRdb copy retains only in-frame clones and omits some. V and J calls and clone size are those listed in that table; D and trimming were worked out from the DNA. This table holds tens of thousands of clones, roughly nine tenths found once. The sequence derives from a human donor in a cohort sampled during active COVID-19. Specimen: peripheral blood. The rearrangement links TRBV10-3 to TRBJ2-2; 9 bases align to TRBD2. This chain's CDR3 is CAISESVSGGTGELFF. In DNA, the CDR3 is TGTGCCATCAGTGAGTCGGTTAGCGGGGGAACCGGGGAGCTGTTTTTT.